This T cell receptor beta chain came from a study of identical twins. Study-wide points: Beta out-of-frame sequences showed weaker excess sharing between twins.

Using its own MiXCR run on the 5' RACE reads, TCRdb lists one record per CDR3 protein. The sample consists of about 480,000 distinct CDR3 sequences, 12% to 15% of them appearing once. A word on this clonotype: Its antigen remains unknown.

The CDR3 spans 18 residues. Germline values: CDR1 MDHEN, CDR2 SYDVKM. Trimming took off 5 bases at V and 2 bases at J, with 23 bases between the two ends. These data also featured in a second study, about yellow fever vaccine responses in identical twins.

The TCR comes from a woman aged 18-35 years in good health. The genes are TRBV28 and TRBJ2-3; D might be TRBD2 (5 bases). Sequencing was done on a sample of CD4+ T cells sorted from blood. The CDR3 DNA is TGTGCCAGCAGTATCCCCACCCCAGCGGAAGCCAACACAGATACGCAGTATTTT. It codes for CASSIPTPAEANTDTQYF.